This is a list of T cell receptor beta chains from one sample in a study of T cells in Graves' hyperthyroidism and ophthalmopathy. From the multiplex PCR reads, TCRdb called clonotypes with MiXCR, one entry per CDR3 protein. The table lists about 600,000 distinct CDR3 sequences, approximately 15% of them singletons. The sample consisted of blood. The receptors were gathered from a middle-aged woman with Graves' ophthalmopathy. The CDR3 runs from the conserved cysteine through the conserved F or W. Each record gives: CDR3 protein, CDR3 DNA, J gene, V gene, D gene, clone size. The D gene is left open where the match is weak. For some rows the clone size is stated as once, few or many, or as a class when expanded; others skip it.

CASSLEGQGKAEQYF	TGTGCCAGCAGCTTAGAGGGACAGGGGAAGGCTGAGCAGTACTTC	TRBJ2-7	TRBV13	TRBD1	many
CASKNRALNTEAFF	TGTGCCAGCAAAAACAGGGCATTGAACACTGAAGCTTTCTTT	TRBJ1-1	TRBV6-1	.	.
CASSFPASPDTQYF	TGCGCCAGCAGCTTCCCAGCGTCCCCAGATACGCAGTATTTT	TRBJ2-3	TRBV5-1	.	few
CASSPAGAEQYF	TGTGCCAGCTCCCCGGCGGGCGCCGAGCAGTACTTC	TRBJ2-7	TRBV18	.	many
CASSQSPWASGGVQETQYF	TGCGCCAGCAGCCAATCGCCATGGGCTAGCGGGGGGGTCCAAGAGACCCAGTACTTC	TRBJ2-5	TRBV4-1	TRBD2	few
CASSQDREGGGQETQYF	TGCGCCAGCAGCCAAGATCGGGAAGGCGGGGGACAAGAGACCCAGTACTTC	TRBJ2-5	TRBV4-1	TRBD2	.
CASSPLSDIVAFF	TGTGCCAGCAGTCCACTATCCGACATAGTAGCTTTCTTT	TRBJ1-1	TRBV27	.	.
CASSGTGESPLHF	TGCGCCAGCAGCGGGACAGGGGAATCACCCCTCCACTTT	TRBJ1-6	TRBV5-1	TRBD1	.
CASSPLDGDEQYF	TGTGCCAGCTCACCACTTGACGGGGACGAGCAGTACTTC	TRBJ2-7	TRBV18	.	few
CASSPLGLIEQFF	TGTGCCAGCAGCCCACTAGGGTTGATCGAGCAGTTCTTC	TRBJ2-1	TRBV11-2	.	many
CSASPTGQDNSPLHF	TGCAGTGCTAGCCCGACGGGACAAGATAATTCACCCCTCCACTTT	TRBJ1-6	TRBV20-1	.	many
CASSPLRTGDYYEQYF	TGTGCCAGCAGCCCCCTCCGGACAGGGGATTACTACGAGCAGTACTTC	TRBJ2-7	TRBV5-6	TRBD1	.
CASSPSGTGDPNSPLHF	TGTGCCAGCAGTCCCTCCGGGACAGGGGACCCTAATTCACCCCTCCACTTT	TRBJ1-6	TRBV27	TRBD1	.
CASSEPSGGYGYTF	TGTGCCAGCAGTGAACCTTCAGGGGGCTATGGCTACACCTTC	TRBJ1-2	TRBV6-1	TRBD1	many
CASSEAATYGYTF	TGTGCCAGCAGTGAGGCGGCGACCTATGGCTACACCTTC	TRBJ1-2	TRBV2	.	many
CASSPWSSYNEQFF	TGTGCTAGCAGCCCTTGGAGCTCCTACAATGAGCAGTTCTTC	TRBJ2-1	TRBV7-7	.	few
CASAEGAGEGEQYF	TGTGCCAGCGCGGAAGGAGCGGGAGAAGGCGAGCAGTACTTC	TRBJ2-7	TRBV27	TRBD2	few